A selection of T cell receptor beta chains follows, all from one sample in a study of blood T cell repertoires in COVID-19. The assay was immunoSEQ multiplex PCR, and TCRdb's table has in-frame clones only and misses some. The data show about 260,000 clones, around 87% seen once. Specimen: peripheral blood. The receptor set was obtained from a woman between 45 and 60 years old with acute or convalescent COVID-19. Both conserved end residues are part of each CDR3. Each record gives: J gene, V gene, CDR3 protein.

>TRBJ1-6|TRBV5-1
CASSLGSPLHF
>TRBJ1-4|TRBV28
CASSTIWGTNESREKLFF
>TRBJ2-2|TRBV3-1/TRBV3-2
CASSQTSGELFF
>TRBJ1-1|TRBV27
CASSLEGRNTEAFF
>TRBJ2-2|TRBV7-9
CASSLVLLAGGNTGELFF
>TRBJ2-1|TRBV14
CASSQVRVAVHNEQFF
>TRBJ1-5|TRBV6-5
CASRKDNNQPQHF
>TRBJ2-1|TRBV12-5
CASGRGGNEQFF
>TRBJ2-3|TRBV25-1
CASSAGVEGGPVNTQYF
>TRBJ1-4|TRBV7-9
CASKGANVATNEKLFF
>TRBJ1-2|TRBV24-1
CATSDRGPFGYTF
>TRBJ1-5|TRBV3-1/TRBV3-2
CASSQDGWGRQPQHF
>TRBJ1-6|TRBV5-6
CASSRPGTGANSPLHF
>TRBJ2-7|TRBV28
CASSLLPGTGGYEQYF
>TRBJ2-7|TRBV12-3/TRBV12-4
CASSQSEVAEQYF
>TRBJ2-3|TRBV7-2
CASSLSSGTGLDTQYF
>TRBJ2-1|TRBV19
CASSSVAGVTGDEQFF
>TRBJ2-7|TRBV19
CARGGSGTSEQYF
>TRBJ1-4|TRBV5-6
CASSKRQGANEKLFF